The rows below give T cell receptor beta chains drawn from one sample of a study of identical twins. MiXCR was run by TCRdb on the 5' RACE reads, yielding one entry per CDR3 protein. Seen here are about 700,000 distinct CDR3 sequences, 6.1% observed once, and the top ten hold 1.5% to 2%. The specimen was naive T cells sorted from blood. These TCRs come from a man aged 18 to 35 in good health. Each CDR3 is given with its conserved first and last residue. The D gene is left open where the match is weak. Clone size is given for some rows only: seen once, a few or many times, or a class if the clone is expanded.

few	TRBV12-5	NA	TRBJ2-3	CASGIKGDLRSTDTQYF	TGTGCTAGTGGTATAAAAGGGGACCTTCGGAGCACAGATACGCAGTATTTT
NA	TRBV9	NA	TRBJ2-3	CASSVPSTGPSTDTQYF	TGTGCCAGCAGCGTACCCTCGACCGGGCCTAGCACAGATACGCAGTATTTT
many	TRBV20-1	TRBD2	TRBJ2-3	CSAGILAGPTDTQYF	TGCAGTGCTGGAATACTAGCGGGACCTACAGATACGCAGTATTTT
NA	TRBV24-1	TRBD1	TRBJ2-7	CATSDPGQGANEQYF	TGTGCCACCAGTGACCCGGGACAGGGGGCAAATGAGCAGTACTTC
few	TRBV5-1	NA	TRBJ2-1	CASSLSVAGLDEQFF	TGCGCCAGCAGCTTGTCGGTTGCGGGGCTGGATGAGCAGTTCTTC
many	TRBV12-3/TRBV12-4	NA	TRBJ1-1	CASSPDSPSGAFF	TGTGCCAGCAGCCCGGACAGCCCCTCGGGTGCTTTCTTT
NA	TRBV11-3	TRBD1	TRBJ2-1	CASSLSTTGANEQFF	TGTGCCAGCAGCCTATCAACGACAGGGGCCAATGAGCAGTTCTTC
NA	TRBV7-6	NA	TRBJ2-1	CASSHSLDYRSEQFF	TGTGCCAGCAGCCATTCACTAGACTACCGCAGTGAGCAGTTCTTC
many	TRBV3-1	NA	TRBJ2-7	CASSIQGYEQYF	TGTGCCAGCAGCATTCAGGGCTACGAGCAGTACTTC
many	TRBV9	TRBD1	TRBJ1-6	CASSVEAHDRVTSPLHF	TGTGCCAGCAGCGTAGAGGCACATGACAGGGTGACTTCACCCCTCCACTTT
NA	TRBV2	TRBD2	TRBJ2-3	CASSEAMTSGRPLCTDTQYF	TGTGCCAGCAGTGAAGCGATGACTAGCGGGAGGCCGCTCTGCACAGATACGCAGTATTTT
many	TRBV5-1	NA	TRBJ2-2	CASSLAFARSQVNTGELFF	TGCGCCAGCAGCTTGGCCTTCGCACGGTCGCAGGTGAACACCGGGGAGCTGTTTTTT
many	TRBV6-1	TRBD1	TRBJ2-5	CACWTGLQTQYF	TGTGCCTGCTGGACAGGGTTACAGACCCAGTACTTC
few	TRBV3-1	NA	TRBJ2-1	CASSQQPGLNNEQFF	TGTGCCAGCAGCCAGCAACCGGGACTTAACAATGAGCAGTTCTTC
NA	TRBV15	TRBD2	TRBJ2-2	CATSRDLVAGGGGELFF	TGTGCCACCAGCAGAGATTTGGTAGCGGGAGGCGGCGGGGAGCTGTTTTTT
few	TRBV29-1	TRBD2	TRBJ2-1	CSATDLGGRANEQFF	TGCAGCGCCACGGACCTAGGCGGGAGGGCCAATGAGCAGTTCTTC
NA	TRBV3-1	TRBD1	TRBJ2-4	CASSQDLTGATNEAKNIQYF	TGTGCCAGCAGCCAAGATCTTACAGGGGCTACGAACGAAGCCAAAAACATTCAGTACTTC
NA	TRBV7-6	TRBD2	TRBJ2-3	CASNPGGLQDTQYF	TGTGCCAGCAATCCGGGAGGGCTTCAAGATACGCAGTATTTT
many	TRBV12-3/TRBV12-4	TRBD1	TRBJ1-5	CASIDSDRGINQPQHF	TGTGCCAGCATCGACAGTGACAGGGGGATAAATCAGCCCCAGCATTTT
NA	TRBV6-1	TRBD1	TRBJ1-2	CASRQGKNYGYTF	TGTGCCAGCCGACAGGGCAAAAACTATGGCTACACCTTC